Presented here are 21 T cell receptor beta chains from one specimen sequenced in a study of cytomegalovirus exposure and HLA in healthy donors. The primer mix had 60 Vbeta and 13 Jbeta primers. This table comes from immunoSEQ multiplex PCR, and its TCRdb copy is limited to in-frame clones, with some not included. Of some 150,000 clones listed, approximately 80% are singletons. The sequenced material came from PBMCs. These TCRs come from a woman aged 30 to 39 in good health and CMV-seropositive.

This chain's CDR3 is CASSLVVNEQFF. The DNA for the CDR3 is TGTGCCAGCAGCTTAGTCGTTAATGAGCAGTTCTTC. This chain connects TRBV7-2 to TRBJ2-1; D gene unclear. Germline CDR1 is SGHTA and CDR2 is FQGNSA. V lost 1 base and J lost 7, with 5 bases in between. The CDR3 extends over 12 amino acids. The complete variable domain, with remaining parts taken from reference TRBV7-2 and TRBJ2-1, reads GAGVSQSPSNKVTEKGKDVELRCDPISGHTALYWYRQSLGQGLEFLIYFQGNSAPDKSGLPSDRFSAERTGGSVSTLTIQRTQQEDSAVYLCASSLVVNEQFFGPGTRLTVL.

This clone was recorded once. The chain joins TRBV2 to TRBJ1-2, with 8 nucleotides matching TRBD1. There are 14 residues in the CDR3. The germline gives CDR1 SNHLY, CDR2 FYNNEI. The V gene end was trimmed by 5 bases and the J gene end by 8 bases; junction bases not matched to a gene: 10. As DNA, the CDR3 is TGTGCCAGCAGTCGTTCCGGGACAGGCTGGGGCTACACCTTC. It translates to CASSRSGTGWGYTF.

The genes are TRBV2 and TRBJ1-1; a weak D match, TRBD1 (6 bases). From germline, CDR1 is SNHLY and CDR2 FYNNEI. Trimming took off 6 bases at V and 5 bases at J, with 31 bases between the two ends. The length of the CDR3 is 19 residues. CDR3 in DNA: TGTGCCAGCAGCCGAGAACAGGTTCACCTGACGAGCGACAGGACTGAAGCTTTCTTT. Protein: CASSREQVHLTSDRTEAFF.

The chain links TRBV5-1 to TRBJ2-6, with D possibly matching TRBD1 (6 bases). Germline assignment: CDR1 SGHRS and CDR2 YFSETQ. CDR3 length equals 15 residues. V was cut by 3 bases and J by 1 base, with 8 bases left in between. The CDR3 loop is CASSYTGSGANVLTF. CDR3 DNA: TGCGCCAGCAGCTATACAGGGTCTGGGGCCAACGTCCTGACTTTC.

This clone was seen just once. V usage is TRBV7-8 and J usage is TRBJ1-1; TRBD1 matches at 8 bases. CDR3 length equals 14 residues. V trimming: 5 bases; J trimming: 4 bases; junction bases outside the gene matches: 6. CDR1 SGHVS and CDR2 FQNEAQ come from the germline V gene. The CDR3 DNA reads TGTGCCAGCAGCATACAAACAGGGGGCACTGAAGCTTTCTTT. Its protein product is CASSIQTGGTEAFF.

This chain links TRBV7-2 with TRBJ2-1; 8 bases are a match to TRBD2. The CDR3 runs 15 residues. Germline values: CDR1 SGHTA, CDR2 FQGNSA. Germline trimming cut 4 bases from V and 4 bases from J; bases unmatched to any gene: 6. CDR3 in DNA: TGTGCCAGCAGCTCGGGACTAGGGGGATACAATGAGCAGTTCTTC. Encoded protein: CASSSGLGGYNEQFF. Supplemented by reference TRBV7-2 and TRBJ2-1, the full variable domain reads GAGVSQSPSNKVTEKGKDVELRCDPISGHTALYWYRQSLGQGLEFLIYFQGNSAPDKSGLPSDRFSAERTGGSVSTLTIQRTQQEDSAVYLCASSSGLGGYNEQFFGPGTRLTVL.

This clone was counted between two and nine times. The genes are TRBV7-3 and TRBJ1-1; the D is unclear. Trimming left V 1 base short and J 3 bases short, with 6 bases between. The CDR3 is 13 amino acids. Per the germline V gene, CDR1 is SGHTA and CDR2 is FQGTGA. In nucleotides, the CDR3 is TGTGCCAGCAGCTTAAAGCCGCACACTGAAGCTTTCTTT. This sequence encodes CASSLKPHTEAFF.

The chain joins TRBV5-1 to TRBJ2-5, with 7 bases lining up with TRBD2. CDR3 size: 15 residues. Trimming removed 4 bases from V and 3 bases from J; junction bases left unmatched: 9. Germline loops: CDR1 SGHRS, CDR2 YFSETQ. The CDR3 nucleotides read TGCGCCAGCAGCGGAACGTGGAGCGGGGAAGAGACCCAGTACTTC. This translates into CASSGTWSGEETQYF.

This clone was observed a single time. The chain links TRBV5-4 to TRBJ2-5; D remains ambiguous. This CDR3 contains 13 residues. CDR1 and CDR2 (germline): SGHNT, YYREEE (reference sequence). V lost 3 bases and J lost 2, with 8 bases in between. Here the CDR3 reads CASSSNLQETQYF. In DNA, the CDR3 is TGTGCCAGCAGCTCCAACCTACAAGAGACCCAGTACTTC. The full variable domain, its missing parts supplied by reference TRBV5-4 and TRBJ2-5, is ETGVTQSPTHLIKTRGQQVTLRCSSQSGHNTVSWYQQALGQGPQFIFQYYREEENGRGNFPPRFSGLQFPNYSSELNVNALELDDSALYLCASSSNLQETQYFGPGTRLLVL.

The table lists this clone with a few counts. V gene TRBV10-3 combines with J gene TRBJ1-2; D not certain. The CDR3 is made up of 12 amino acids. V was shortened by 6 bases and J by 4 bases, with 9 bases between the two germline ends. Germline lookup yields CDR1 ENHRY and CDR2 SYGVKD. This CDR3 is CAIRDGGYGYTF. The CDR3 region has the DNA TGTGCCATCAGGGACGGAGGCTATGGCTACACCTTC.

This chain joins TRBV28 and TRBJ1-2, with 9 bases matching TRBD1. The germline CDR1 and CDR2 sequences are MDHEN and SYDVKM. The V segment lost 3 bases and the J segment 7 bases; nucleotides outside the gene matches: 3. CDR3 size: 13 residues. The CDR3 region has the DNA TGTGCCAGCAGTTTTCCGGACAGGGGTGGCTACACCTTC. Protein: CASSFPDRGGYTF.

Only a few counts were recorded for this clone. V gene TRBV5-4 combines with J gene TRBJ2-7; possible D gene TRBD1, 6 bases. The V and J ends lost 4 bases and 0 bases respectively, with 14 bases between them. The CDR3 spans 15 residues. The germline gives CDR1 SGHNT, CDR2 YYREEE (reference sequence). The CDR3 sequence: CASSGGLGFSYEQYF. CDR3 bases: TGTGCCAGCAGCGGGGGCTTGGGCTTCTCCTACGAGCAGTACTTC.

The chain combines TRBV14 with TRBJ1-6, with 7 bases lining up with TRBD1. Germline-derived CDR1 and CDR2 are SGHDN and FVKESK. The CDR3 has 13 residues. Trimming took 9 bases from V and 7 from J; bases not matched to a gene: 6. CDR3 nucleotides: TGTGCCAGTTCCGGGACAGTGAATTCACCCCTCCACTTT. Protein: CASSGTVNSPLHF.

The gene calls are TRBV2 and TRBJ1-1; D may be TRBD1 (6 bases). The CDR3 length is 14 residues. Germline CDR1 and CDR2: SNHLY and FYNNEI. With 4 bases removed from V and 1 base from J, the gap between germline ends came to 10 bases. The CDR3 sequence is CASSGRQANTEAFF. The DNA of the CDR3 is TGTGCCAGCAGTGGAAGACAGGCGAACACTGAAGCTTTCTTT.

The rearrangement joins TRBV5-5 to TRBJ1-2, with 9 positions matching TRBD1. V trimming: 3 bases; J trimming: 5 bases; junction bases outside the gene matches: 5. Looked up from germline, CDR1 is SGHKS and CDR2 is YYEKEE (reference sequence). This CDR3 is built from 14 residues. The CDR3 DNA reads as TGTGCCAGCAGCTGGGGACAGGGATCATATGGCTACACCTTC. This sequence encodes CASSWGQGSYGYTF.

This chain connects TRBV2 to TRBJ2-5; no definite D call. Deletions cut 4 bases from V and 3 bases from J, with 6 bases between. Germline CDR1 and CDR2: SNHLY and FYNNEI. The CDR3 spans 12 residues. DNA of the CDR3: TGTGCCAGCAGTGTAGCCGAAGAGACCCAGTACTTC. Its translation: CASSVAEETQYF.

This clone was observed a few times. The chain has TRBV28 and TRBJ1-4, with 9 bases identical to TRBD1. Trimming at V came to 4 bases and at J to 6 bases, leaving 9 bases not matched to a gene. The CDR3 extends over 16 amino acids. Germline V gene data show CDR1 as MDHEN and CDR2 as SYDVKM. CDR3 sequence (DNA): TGTGCCAGCAGTTGGAACCGACAGGGGGTGTATGAAAAACTGTTTTTT. This codes for CASSWNRQGVYEKLFF.

About this clone: Because it lacks the conserved phenylalanine or tryptophan at the end, this CDR3 is likely a read error. This chain uses TRBV4-3 with TRBJ2-7; D might be TRBD1 (5 bases). V was trimmed by 4 bases and J by 5 bases, leaving 15 bases between them. CDR3 length: 14 residues. CDR1 and CDR2 from the germline V gene are LGHNA and YSLEER. The CDR3 loop reads CASSRRTIDHEQYS. The DNA for the CDR3 is TGCGCCAGCAGCCGTCGGACAATTGACCACGAGCAGTACTCC.

J is TRBJ1-2 and V is TRBV7-9; TRBD1 is a possible D gene (6 bases). Germline CDR1 is SEHNR and CDR2 is FQNEAQ (reference sequence). V was clipped by 1 base and J by 3 bases, with 15 bases between them. The CDR3 runs 16 residues. DNA for the CDR3: TGTGCCAGCAGCTTAGGGGTTGCGGCAGGGGACTATGGCTACACCTTC. Translation gives CASSLGVAAGDYGYTF. Based on the CDR3 plus reference TRBV7-9 and TRBJ1-2, the full variable domain is DTGVSQNPRHKITKRGQNVTFRCDPISEHNRLYWYRQTLGQGPEFLTYFQNEAQLEKSRLLSDRFSAERPKGSFSTLEIQRTEQGDSAMYLCASSLGVAAGDYGYTFGSGTRLTVV.

The gene calls are TRBV7-9 and TRBJ2-6; the match to TRBD2 covers 7 bases. Germline trimming cut 5 bases from V and 0 bases from J; bases unmatched to any gene: 10. The length of the CDR3 is 18 residues. The germline gives CDR1 SEHNR, CDR2 FQNEAQ (reference sequence). The CDR3, as DNA: TGTGCCAGCAGCCCAAGGGAGGGGTTCGTCTCTGGGGCCAACGTCCTGACTTTC. It yields the protein CASSPREGFVSGANVLTF.

This sequence joins TRBV9 and TRBJ1-2; D gene ambiguous. Looked up from germline, CDR1 is SGDLS and CDR2 is YYNGEE. CDR3 length: 14 residues. Trimming took off 0 bases at V and 5 bases at J, with 11 bases between the two ends. The CDR3, as DNA: TGTGCCAGCAGCGTAGATCGCAGGTCGTATGGCTACACCTTC. Encoded protein: CASSVDRRSYGYTF.